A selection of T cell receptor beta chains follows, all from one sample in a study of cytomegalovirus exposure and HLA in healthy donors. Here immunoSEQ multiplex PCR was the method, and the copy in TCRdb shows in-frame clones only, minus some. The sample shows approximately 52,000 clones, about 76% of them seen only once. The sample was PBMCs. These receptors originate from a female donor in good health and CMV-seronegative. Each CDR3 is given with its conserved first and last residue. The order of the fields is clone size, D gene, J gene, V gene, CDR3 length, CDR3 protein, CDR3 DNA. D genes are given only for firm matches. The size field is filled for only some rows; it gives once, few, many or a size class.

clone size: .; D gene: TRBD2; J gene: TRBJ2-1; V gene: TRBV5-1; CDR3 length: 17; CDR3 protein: CASSTSGGAGSYNEQFF; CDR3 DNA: TGCGCCAGCAGCACTAGCGGGGGGGCCGGTTCCTACAATGAGCAGTTCTTC
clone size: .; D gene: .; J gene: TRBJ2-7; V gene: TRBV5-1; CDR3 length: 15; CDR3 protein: CASSRGGAEVDEQYF; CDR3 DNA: TGCGCCAGCAGCCGGGGCGGGGCAGAGGTAGACGAGCAGTACTTC
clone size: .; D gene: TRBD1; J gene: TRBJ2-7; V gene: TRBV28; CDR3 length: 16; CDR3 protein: CASSFPPLGQVTKQYF; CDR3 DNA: TGTGCCAGCAGTTTCCCCCCCCTCGGACAGGTTACAAAGCAGTACTTC
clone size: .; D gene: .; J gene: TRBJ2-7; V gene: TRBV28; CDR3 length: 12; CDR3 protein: CASSLIGGEQYF; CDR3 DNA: TGTGCCAGCAGTTTGATAGGCGGCGAGCAGTACTTC
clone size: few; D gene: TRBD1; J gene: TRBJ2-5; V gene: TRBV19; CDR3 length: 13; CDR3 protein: CASSQGAGETQYF; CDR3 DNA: TGTGCCAGTAGTCAGGGGGCAGGGGAGACCCAGTACTTC
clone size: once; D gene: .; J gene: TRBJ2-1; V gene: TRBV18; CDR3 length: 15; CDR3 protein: CASSPWGGNWDEQFF; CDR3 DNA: TGTGCCAGCTCACCATGGGGCGGGAATTGGGATGAGCAGTTCTTC
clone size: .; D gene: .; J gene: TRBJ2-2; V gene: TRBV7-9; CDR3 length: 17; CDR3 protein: CSSSPLTGQKNTGELFF; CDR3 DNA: TGTTCCAGCAGCCCCCTGACAGGACAGAAAAACACCGGGGAGCTGTTTTTT
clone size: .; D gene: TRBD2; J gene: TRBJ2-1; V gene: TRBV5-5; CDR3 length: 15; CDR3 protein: CASSNLAGTYNEQFF; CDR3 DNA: TGTGCCAGCAGCAACTTAGCGGGAACCTACAATGAGCAGTTCTTC
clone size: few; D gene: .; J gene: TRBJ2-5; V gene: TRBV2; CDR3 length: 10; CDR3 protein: CASSSETQYF; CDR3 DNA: TGTGCCAGCAGCTCGGAGACCCAGTACTTC
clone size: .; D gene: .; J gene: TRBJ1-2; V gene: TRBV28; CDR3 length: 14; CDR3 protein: CASTQVRGGLGYTF; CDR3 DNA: TGTGCCAGCACTCAGGTCAGGGGTGGCCTAGGCTACACCTTC
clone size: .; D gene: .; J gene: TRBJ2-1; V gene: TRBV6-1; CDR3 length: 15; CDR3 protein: CATTKDFSSYNEQFF; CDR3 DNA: TGTGCCACTACCAAGGACTTTAGCTCCTACAATGAGCAGTTCTTC
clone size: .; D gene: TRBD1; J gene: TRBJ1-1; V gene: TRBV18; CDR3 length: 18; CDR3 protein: CASSPPGTGWYENTEAFF; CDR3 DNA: TGTGCCAGCTCACCACCCGGGACAGGGTGGTATGAGAACACTGAAGCTTTCTTT
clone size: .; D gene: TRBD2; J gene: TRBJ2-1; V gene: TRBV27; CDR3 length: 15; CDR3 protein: CASSRAGGPYNEQFF; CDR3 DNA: TGTGCCAGCAGCAGGGCGGGAGGGCCGTACAATGAGCAGTTCTTC
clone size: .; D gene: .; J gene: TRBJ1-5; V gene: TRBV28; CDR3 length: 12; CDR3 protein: CASSWYSQPQHF; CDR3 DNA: TGTGCCAGCAGTTGGTATAGTCAGCCCCAGCATTTT
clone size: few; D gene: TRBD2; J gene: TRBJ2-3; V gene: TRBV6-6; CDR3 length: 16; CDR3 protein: CASSTPGTSVTDTQYF; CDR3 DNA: TGTGCCAGCAGTACCCCGGGGACTAGCGTGACAGATACGCAGTATTTT
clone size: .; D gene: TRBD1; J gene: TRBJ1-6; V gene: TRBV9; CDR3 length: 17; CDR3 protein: CASSAPRTGLYNSPLHF; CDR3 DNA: TGTGCCAGCAGCGCCCCCAGGACAGGGCTCTATAATTCACCCCTCCACTTT
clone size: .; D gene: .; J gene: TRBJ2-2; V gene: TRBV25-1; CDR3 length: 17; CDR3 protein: CASSESPGVEGDGELFF; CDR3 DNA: TGTGCCAGCAGTGAATCCCCAGGGGTAGAGGGTGACGGGGAGCTGTTTTTT
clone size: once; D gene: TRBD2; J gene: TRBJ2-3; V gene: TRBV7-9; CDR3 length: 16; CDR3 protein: CASSPPTSQMSDTQYF; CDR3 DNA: TGTGCCAGCAGCCCTCCGACTAGCCAGATGTCAGATACGCAGTATTTT
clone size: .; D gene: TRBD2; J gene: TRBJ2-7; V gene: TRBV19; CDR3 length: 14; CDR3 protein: CASSPSGNSYEQYF; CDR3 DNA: TGTGCCAGTAGTCCCAGCGGGAACTCGTACGAGCAGTACTTC
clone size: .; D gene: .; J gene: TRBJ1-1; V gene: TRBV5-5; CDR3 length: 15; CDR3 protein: CASSLRGGLNTEAFF; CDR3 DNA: TGTGCCAGCAGCTTGAGGGGGGGGCTGAACACTGAAGCTTTCTTT
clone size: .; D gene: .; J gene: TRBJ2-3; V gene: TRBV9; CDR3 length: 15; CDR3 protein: CASSVMTGGADTQYF; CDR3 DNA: TGTGCCAGCAGCGTTATGACAGGTGGGGCAGATACGCAGTATTTT
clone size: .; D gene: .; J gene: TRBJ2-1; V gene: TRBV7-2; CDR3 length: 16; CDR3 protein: CASSLEGRQGFNEQFF; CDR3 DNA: TGTGCCAGCAGCTTAGAGGGCAGGCAGGGCTTCAATGAGCAGTTCTTC
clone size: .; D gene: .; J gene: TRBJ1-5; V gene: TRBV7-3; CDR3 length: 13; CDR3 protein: CASSTDSNQPQHF; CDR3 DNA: TGTGCCAGCAGTACAGATAGCAATCAGCCCCAGCATTTT
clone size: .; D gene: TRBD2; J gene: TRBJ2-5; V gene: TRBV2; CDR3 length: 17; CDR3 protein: CASSPRLAGGPIETQYF; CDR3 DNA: TGTGCCAGCAGTCCTCGCCTAGCGGGGGGGCCGATAGAGACCCAGTACTTC
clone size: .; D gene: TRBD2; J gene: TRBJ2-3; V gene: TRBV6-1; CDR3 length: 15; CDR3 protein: CASRAGTMSTDTQYF; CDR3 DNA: TGTGCCAGCAGGGCCGGGACTATGAGCACAGATACGCAGTATTTT